This record concerns one T cell receptor beta chain sequence. The data were obtained in a study of blood T cell repertoires in COVID-19. After removal of 6 bases from V and 3 bases from J, the junction contained 4 bases not matched to a gene. CDR3 size: 13 residues. Germline V gene data show CDR1 as SQVTM and CDR2 as ANQGSEA. Per the authors' pipeline: Nucleated cell counts were estimated from reference gene primer amplification. The data were produced by immunoSEQ multiplex PCR, yet TCRdb's version contains in-frame clones alone and is incomplete. From that table come the V and J calls and clone size; the DNA was used to work out D and trimming. The data contain under 200,000 clones, 82% of them singletons. Which cohort a participant joined came from the clinical history participants gave.

The sequencing input was PBMCs or T cells enriched from blood (not recorded which). The chain uses TRBV29-1 and TRBJ2-2; the match to TRBD2 covers 7 bases. This clonotype was sampled from a man aged 55 to 70 who had recovered from COVID-19. The CDR3 loop reads CSVDSGYTGELFF. The CDR3, as DNA: TGCAGCGTGGATAGCGGGTACACCGGGGAGCTGTTTTTT.